The entry below gives a single T cell receptor beta chain sequence along with its context. Its cognate antigen is unknown. The sample originates from a study of T cell repertoires in cytomegalovirus infection. Per the germline V gene, CDR1 is DFQATT and CDR2 is SNEGSKA (reference sequence). Deletions cut 5 bases from V and 5 bases from J, with 15 bases between. The CDR3 runs to 13 residues. TCRdb re-analysed the reads in MiXCR, keeping a single row per CDR3 protein. The sample holds a few hundred thousand distinct CDR3 sequences, 40% seen once. The V gene is TRBV20-1, the J gene TRBJ1-1, with a possible D match to TRBD1 (5 bases). The origin of this receptor is a human donor in good health (CMV status not recorded). Some clones in this sample may be carry-over from other donors' samples. The sample was cultured PBMCs, taken from culture after CMV antigen stimulation. The DNA of the CDR3 is TGCAGTGCTGATCCCGGACATGGGACTGAAGCTTTCTTT. Protein: CSADPGHGTEAFF.